A selection of T cell receptor beta chains follows, all from one sample in a study of blood T cell repertoires in COVID-19. TCRdb keeps only in-frame clones here, not all; method: immunoSEQ multiplex PCR. The sample includes 150,000 to 250,000 clones, almost 85% of them seen just once. Sequences were obtained from peripheral blood. All receptors derive from a human donor with acute or convalescent COVID-19. The donor label of this sample is uncertain. Both conserved end residues are part of each CDR3. D genes are given only for firm matches. Expanded clones are given a class, and other clones once, few, many or no size at all.

clone_size: NA; d_call: NA; j_call: TRBJ1-2; v_call: TRBV2; cdr3_aa: CASSEEEGGYGYTF; cdr3_nt: TGTGCCAGCAGTGAAGAGGAAGGGGGCTATGGCTACACCTTC
clone_size: NA; d_call: NA; j_call: TRBJ2-7; v_call: TRBV18; cdr3_aa: CASSPQGPPTYEQYF; cdr3_nt: TGTGCCAGCTCACCCCAGGGGCCCCCTACCTACGAGCAGTACTTC
clone_size: NA; d_call: NA; j_call: TRBJ2-6; v_call: TRBV7-9; cdr3_aa: CASSQGPGASSF; cdr3_nt: TGTGCCAGCAGCCAGGGGCCAGGGGCCTCGTCTTTC
clone_size: few; d_call: NA; j_call: TRBJ1-2; v_call: TRBV5-6; cdr3_aa: CASSSGSNYGYTF; cdr3_nt: TGTGCCAGCAGCTCGGGATCTAACTATGGCTACACCTTC
clone_size: NA; d_call: NA; j_call: TRBJ2-1; v_call: TRBV4-1; cdr3_aa: CASSPFVLGGSSYNEQFF; cdr3_nt: TGCGCCAGCAGCCCATTCGTCTTGGGTGGGAGCTCCTACAATGAGCAGTTCTTC
clone_size: NA; d_call: TRBD2; j_call: TRBJ2-1; v_call: TRBV2; cdr3_aa: CASSDDSGNEQFF; cdr3_nt: TGTGCCAGCAGTGATGATAGCGGGAATGAGCAGTTCTTC
clone_size: NA; d_call: TRBD1; j_call: TRBJ2-7; v_call: TRBV7-2; cdr3_aa: CASNVGTGKLAFFDEQYF; cdr3_nt: TGTGCCAGCAACGTCGGGACAGGAAAACTGGCGTTCTTCGACGAGCAGTACTTC
clone_size: NA; d_call: TRBD1; j_call: TRBJ2-2; v_call: TRBV5-1; cdr3_aa: CASSLAGTGNTGELFF; cdr3_nt: TGCGCCAGCAGCTTGGCTGGGACAGGGAACACCGGGGAGCTGTTTTTT
clone_size: NA; d_call: TRBD1; j_call: TRBJ1-1; v_call: TRBV25-1; cdr3_aa: CASSAPQGAPNTEAFF; cdr3_nt: TGTGCCAGCAGTGCTCCGCAGGGGGCCCCGAACACTGAAGCTTTCTTT
clone_size: NA; d_call: TRBD1; j_call: TRBJ1-2; v_call: TRBV7-9; cdr3_aa: CASSQGGQGRGYTF; cdr3_nt: TGTGCCAGCAGCCAGGGGGGACAGGGAAGAGGCTACACCTTC
clone_size: NA; d_call: NA; j_call: TRBJ2-3; v_call: TRBV12-3/TRBV12-4; cdr3_aa: CASSLRGEGTQYF; cdr3_nt: TGTGCCAGCAGTTTGCGGGGAGAGGGTACGCAGTATTTT
clone_size: NA; d_call: NA; j_call: TRBJ2-1; v_call: TRBV24-1; cdr3_aa: CATSDLQGGNEQFF; cdr3_nt: TGTGCCACCAGTGATTTGCAGGGTGGCAATGAGCAGTTCTTC
clone_size: NA; d_call: NA; j_call: TRBJ1-6; v_call: TRBV2; cdr3_aa: CASNLGGNSPLHF; cdr3_nt: TGTGCCAGCAACCTGGGGGGTAATTCACCCCTCCACTTT
clone_size: NA; d_call: NA; j_call: TRBJ2-1; v_call: TRBV19; cdr3_aa: CASRSRDAGSYNEQFF; cdr3_nt: TGTGCCAGTAGATCACGGGATGCGGGAAGCTACAATGAGCAGTTCTTC
clone_size: once; d_call: TRBD1; j_call: TRBJ1-1; v_call: TRBV27; cdr3_aa: CASTSGTGFTEAFF; cdr3_nt: TGTGCCAGCACCTCGGGGACAGGATTCACTGAAGCTTTCTTT
clone_size: NA; d_call: NA; j_call: TRBJ2-7; v_call: TRBV3-1/TRBV3-2; cdr3_aa: CASSQDLGNLYEQYF; cdr3_nt: TGTGCCAGCAGCCAAGATCTCGGGAACCTCTACGAGCAGTACTTC
clone_size: NA; d_call: TRBD1; j_call: TRBJ2-1; v_call: TRBV6-6; cdr3_aa: CASSYGQGVDEQFF; cdr3_nt: TGTGCCAGCAGTTATGGACAGGGCGTCGATGAGCAGTTCTTC
clone_size: NA; d_call: NA; j_call: TRBJ1-5; v_call: TRBV5-1; cdr3_aa: CASSDGPSGQPQHF; cdr3_nt: TGCGCCAGCAGTGACGGCCCAAGCGGTCAGCCCCAGCATTTT
clone_size: few; d_call: NA; j_call: TRBJ2-3; v_call: TRBV30; cdr3_aa: CAWKDFRVTDTQYF; cdr3_nt: TGTGCCTGGAAGGACTTCCGAGTCACAGATACGCAGTATTTT
clone_size: NA; d_call: TRBD2; j_call: TRBJ2-1; v_call: TRBV27; cdr3_aa: CASSFKSTGGMGNEQFF; cdr3_nt: TGTGCCAGCAGCTTCAAGTCAACGGGAGGGATGGGCAATGAGCAGTTCTTC
clone_size: NA; d_call: NA; j_call: TRBJ2-5; v_call: TRBV19; cdr3_aa: CASSIERGSTQYF; cdr3_nt: TGTGCCAGTAGTATAGAGAGAGGGTCCACCCAGTACTTC
clone_size: NA; d_call: TRBD2; j_call: TRBJ2-5; v_call: TRBV29-1; cdr3_aa: CSVGGSQETQYF; cdr3_nt: TGCAGCGTCGGGGGGTCCCAAGAGACCCAGTACTTC
clone_size: NA; d_call: TRBD2; j_call: TRBJ2-5; v_call: TRBV3-1/TRBV3-2; cdr3_aa: CASSLETSGTETQYF; cdr3_nt: TGTGCCAGCAGCCTCGAAACTAGCGGGACAGAGACCCAGTACTTC
clone_size: NA; d_call: NA; j_call: TRBJ1-5; v_call: TRBV19; cdr3_aa: CASSIDAGIDQPQHF; cdr3_nt: TGTGCCAGTAGTATAGACGCAGGGATCGATCAGCCCCAGCATTTT
clone_size: NA; d_call: TRBD2; j_call: TRBJ2-1; v_call: TRBV24-1; cdr3_aa: CATSDTLAGGHNEQFF; cdr3_nt: TGTGCCACCAGTGATACACTAGCGGGAGGGCACAATGAGCAGTTCTTC
clone_size: once; d_call: TRBD1; j_call: TRBJ1-2; v_call: TRBV5-1; cdr3_aa: CASSLTGFYGYTF; cdr3_nt: TGCGCCAGCAGCCTGACAGGGTTCTATGGCTACACCTTC
clone_size: NA; d_call: TRBD1; j_call: TRBJ2-5; v_call: TRBV3-1/TRBV3-2; cdr3_aa: CASSQRRDRQETQYF; cdr3_nt: TGTGCCAGCAGCCAGCGCCGGGACAGACAAGAGACCCAGTACTTC
clone_size: NA; d_call: NA; j_call: TRBJ2-7; v_call: TRBV5-6; cdr3_aa: CASSSGGAPMTHEQYF; cdr3_nt: TGTGCCAGCAGCTCTGGAGGGGCCCCAATGACCCACGAGCAGTACTTC
clone_size: NA; d_call: NA; j_call: TRBJ2-2; v_call: TRBV9; cdr3_aa: CASSALHSGYTGELFF; cdr3_nt: TGTGCCAGCAGCGCCCTCCACAGCGGTTACACCGGGGAGCTGTTTTTT
clone_size: NA; d_call: NA; j_call: TRBJ1-2; v_call: TRBV7-9; cdr3_aa: CASSLQGFGGYTF; cdr3_nt: TGTGCCAGCAGCTTACAGGGGTTCGGCGGCTACACCTTC
clone_size: NA; d_call: NA; j_call: TRBJ1-3; v_call: TRBV7-8; cdr3_aa: CASSPQGTLGWNTIYF; cdr3_nt: TGTGCCAGCAGCCCGCAGGGGACCCTCGGTTGGAACACCATATATTTT
clone_size: NA; d_call: NA; j_call: TRBJ1-5; v_call: TRBV30; cdr3_aa: CAWSTDSQPQHF; cdr3_nt: TGTGCCTGGAGTACGGACAGTCAGCCCCAGCATTTT
clone_size: NA; d_call: NA; j_call: TRBJ1-1; v_call: TRBV20-1; cdr3_aa: CSASPGRGNTEAFF; cdr3_nt: TGCAGTGCTAGTCCCGGGCGGGGGAACACTGAAGCTTTCTTT
clone_size: NA; d_call: TRBD1; j_call: TRBJ2-1; v_call: TRBV10-3; cdr3_aa: CAISVVEGAGSNEQFF; cdr3_nt: TGTGCCATCAGTGTCGTTGAGGGGGCGGGCTCAAATGAGCAGTTCTTC
clone_size: NA; d_call: NA; j_call: TRBJ2-7; v_call: TRBV11-1; cdr3_aa: CASSLGGASYEQYF; cdr3_nt: TGTGCCAGCAGCTTAGGCGGGGCCTCCTACGAGCAGTACTTC
clone_size: once; d_call: NA; j_call: TRBJ2-1; v_call: TRBV11-2; cdr3_aa: CASSNRGGPWHNEQFF; cdr3_nt: TGTGCCAGCAGCAACAGGGGGGGCCCCTGGCACAATGAGCAGTTCTTC
clone_size: once; d_call: NA; j_call: TRBJ2-3; v_call: TRBV14; cdr3_aa: CASSLQGLSFTDTQYF; cdr3_nt: TGTGCCAGCAGCCTCCAAGGACTGAGCTTCACAGATACGCAGTATTTT
clone_size: NA; d_call: NA; j_call: TRBJ2-1; v_call: TRBV11-2; cdr3_aa: CASRRGDEQFF; cdr3_nt: TGTGCCAGCAGGCGTGGAGATGAGCAGTTCTTC
clone_size: NA; d_call: TRBD1; j_call: TRBJ1-1; v_call: TRBV7-2; cdr3_aa: CASSLRQGALAEAFF; cdr3_nt: TGTGCCAGCAGCCTACGACAGGGGGCGCTCGCTGAAGCTTTCTTT
clone_size: NA; d_call: NA; j_call: TRBJ2-1; v_call: TRBV7-3; cdr3_aa: CASTSEGREYNEQFF; cdr3_nt: TGTGCCAGCACCTCGGAGGGGCGGGAATACAATGAGCAGTTCTTC
clone_size: few; d_call: TRBD1; j_call: TRBJ2-2; v_call: TRBV7-2; cdr3_aa: CASSSVQGANTGELFF; cdr3_nt: TGTGCCAGCAGCTCGGTCCAGGGGGCCAACACCGGGGAGCTGTTTTTT
clone_size: NA; d_call: NA; j_call: TRBJ1-2; v_call: TRBV2; cdr3_aa: CASSDDTTDGYTF; cdr3_nt: TGTGCCAGCAGTGATGACACCACCGATGGCTACACCTTC
clone_size: NA; d_call: NA; j_call: TRBJ1-1; v_call: TRBV23-1; cdr3_aa: CASTLGGNTEAFF; cdr3_nt: TGCGCCAGCACCCTGGGGGGGAACACTGAAGCTTTCTTT
clone_size: NA; d_call: NA; j_call: TRBJ2-7; v_call: TRBV6-5; cdr3_aa: CASSYSSGASYEQYF; cdr3_nt: TGTGCCAGCAGTTACTCGTCGGGTGCCTCCTACGAGCAGTACTTC
clone_size: NA; d_call: NA; j_call: TRBJ1-5; v_call: TRBV30; cdr3_aa: CAWSVPSGGRNQPQHF; cdr3_nt: TGTGCCTGGAGTGTACCGTCCGGAGGTCGCAATCAGCCCCAGCATTTT
clone_size: NA; d_call: NA; j_call: TRBJ2-3; v_call: TRBV5-1; cdr3_aa: CASARFAGTDTQYF; cdr3_nt: TGCGCCAGCGCCCGCTTTGCGGGTACTGATACGCAGTATTTT
clone_size: NA; d_call: NA; j_call: TRBJ2-5; v_call: TRBV5-4; cdr3_aa: CASSLFTGSYYQETQYF; cdr3_nt: TGTGCCAGCAGCTTGTTTACAGGGTCCTACTACCAAGAGACCCAGTACTTC
clone_size: NA; d_call: TRBD2; j_call: TRBJ2-3; v_call: TRBV5-8; cdr3_aa: CASSLGSLAGGWSTDTQYF; cdr3_nt: TGTGCCAGCAGCTTGGGCAGCCTAGCGGGAGGATGGAGCACAGATACGCAGTATTTT
clone_size: NA; d_call: NA; j_call: TRBJ1-2; v_call: TRBV9; cdr3_aa: CASSNTGYYGYTF; cdr3_nt: TGTGCCAGCAGCAATACAGGGTACTATGGCTACACCTTC
clone_size: many; d_call: TRBD1; j_call: TRBJ2-7; v_call: TRBV28; cdr3_aa: CASSLGQAIHEQYF; cdr3_nt: TGTGCCAGCAGTTTAGGACAGGCTATCCACGAGCAGTACTTC
clone_size: NA; d_call: TRBD1; j_call: TRBJ2-7; v_call: TRBV5-4; cdr3_aa: CASSLPTGGNAYEQYF; cdr3_nt: TGTGCCAGCAGCTTACCTACAGGGGGAAATGCCTACGAGCAGTACTTC
clone_size: NA; d_call: TRBD2; j_call: TRBJ2-1; v_call: TRBV6-5; cdr3_aa: CASSKPGTSGSQFF; cdr3_nt: TGTGCCAGCAGTAAACCAGGGACTAGCGGGAGTCAGTTCTTC
clone_size: NA; d_call: TRBD1; j_call: TRBJ1-4; v_call: TRBV6-6; cdr3_aa: CASSWGQGATNEKLFF; cdr3_nt: TGTGCCAGCAGTTGGGGACAGGGGGCAACTAATGAAAAACTGTTTTTT